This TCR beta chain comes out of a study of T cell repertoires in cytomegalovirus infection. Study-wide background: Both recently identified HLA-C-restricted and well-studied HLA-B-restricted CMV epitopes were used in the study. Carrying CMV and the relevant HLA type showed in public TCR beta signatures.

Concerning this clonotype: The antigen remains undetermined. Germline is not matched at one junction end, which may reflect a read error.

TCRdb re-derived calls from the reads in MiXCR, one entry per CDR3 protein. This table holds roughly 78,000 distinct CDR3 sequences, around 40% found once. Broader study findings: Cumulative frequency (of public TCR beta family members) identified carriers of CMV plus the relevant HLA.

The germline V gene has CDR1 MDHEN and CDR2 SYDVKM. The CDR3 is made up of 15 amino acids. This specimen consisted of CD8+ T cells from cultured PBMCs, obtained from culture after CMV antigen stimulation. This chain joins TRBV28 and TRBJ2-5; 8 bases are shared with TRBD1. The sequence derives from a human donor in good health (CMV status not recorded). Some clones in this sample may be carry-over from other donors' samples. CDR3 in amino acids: CAGSLWQGATQTQYF. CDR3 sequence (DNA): TGTGCCGGCAGTTTGTGGCAGGGGGCGACCCAGACCCAGTACTTC.